The next 5 T cell receptor beta chains were all read from a single sample in a study of beta chain features in type 1 diabetes. Expressed TCRB transcripts were sequenced after all isolated RNA was converted to cDNA. This table comes from immunoSEQ multiplex PCR, and its TCRdb copy is limited to in-frame clones, with some not included. This table holds 130,000 or so clones, roughly 10% found once. No antigen is known for these receptors. Regarding the study as a whole: Type 1 diabetes patients showed a moderate but significant shortening of TCRB CDR3s in all four CD4+ subsets.

Sequenced: central memory CD4+ T cells from blood. The receptors here all came from a man aged 25-45 years with type 1 diabetes.

This clone was recorded a few times. This chain connects TRBV7-2 to TRBJ1-1; D possibly corresponds to TRBD1 (5 bases). The CDR3 covers 12 residues. The germline gives CDR1 SGHTA, CDR2 FQGNSA. Trimming left V 5 bases short and J 7 bases short, with 11 bases between. The CDR3 here is CASSGASGEAFF. For the CDR3, the DNA is TGTGCCAGCAGCGGGGCGTCGGGTGAAGCTTTCTTT. Full variable domain (rest looked up from reference TRBV7-2 and TRBJ1-1): GAGVSQSPSNKVTEKGKDVELRCDPISGHTALYWYRQSLGQGLEFLIYFQGNSAPDKSGLPSDRFSAERTGGSVSTLTIQRTQQEDSAVYLCASSGASGEAFFGQGTRLTVV.

The chain uses TRBV30 and TRBJ1-2, with 7 bases lining up with TRBD1. J was trimmed by 0 bases and V by 7 bases; bases with no gene match: 11. The CDR3 is made up of 15 amino acids. CDR1 and CDR2 (germline): GTSNPN, SVGIG (reference sequence). CDR3 nucleotide sequence: TGTGCCTCACATGACAGGGCGAAAGCTAACTATGGCTACACCTTC. Translating it yields CASHDRAKANYGYTF.

This chain links TRBV9 with TRBJ1-2, with D tentatively TRBD1 (6 bases). Germline V gene lookup returns CDR1 SGDLS and CDR2 YYNGEE. CDR3 length: 13 amino acids. V was clipped by 4 bases and J by 8 bases, with 15 bases between them. The CDR3 sequence is CASSTTGTGGYTF. CDR3 DNA: TGTGCCAGCAGCACCACAGGGACGGGAGGCTACACCTTC.

This clone was counted only a few times. The junction departs from the called germline gene at one end, perhaps through a read error. The chain joins TRBV7-7 to TRBJ2-1; 8 bases map to TRBD2. The germline V gene has CDR1 SSHAT and CDR2 FNYEAQ (reference sequence). The CDR3 is 15 amino acids. The CDR3 loop is CASSLGAGGYNEQFF. CDR3 nucleotide sequence: TGTGCTAGCAGCTTAGGCGCGGGGGGTTACAATGAGCAGTTCTTC. Full variable domain (remainder filled in from reference TRBV7-7 and TRBJ2-1): GAGVSQSPRYKVTKRGQDVTLRCDPISSHATLYWYQQALGQGPEFLTYFNYEAQPDKSGLPSDRFSAERPEGSISTLTIQRTEQRDSAMYRCASSLGAGGYNEQFFGPGTRLTVL.

This clone was picked up a small number of times. This sample includes further DNA sequences coding for the same CDR3. The genes are TRBV5-4 and TRBJ1-2; no firm D call. The CDR3 sequence is 11 residues long. V was trimmed by 3 bases and J by 4 bases, leaving 4 bases between them. The germline CDR1 and CDR2 sequences are SGHNT and YYREEE (reference sequence). The CDR3 region is CASSSFYGYTF. The CDR3 DNA is TGTGCCAGCAGCTCATTCTATGGCTACACCTTC.